A single sample gave rise to the 16 T cell receptor beta chains below, sequenced in a study of graft-versus-host responses after intestinal transplantation. Their specific antigens are unknown. The method was immunoSEQ multiplex PCR; TCRdb's version includes in-frame clones alone and lacks a portion of them. In the table there are some 80,000 clones, more than 85% of which are singletons. Sequenced material: unstimulated CD8+ T cells sorted from spleen or lymph node cells, taken before transplant. Every receptor here comes from a human donor who was the organ donor for an intestinal transplant.

The chain couples TRBV9 to TRBJ2-1; TRBD1 matches at 7 bases. Trimming cost V 0 bases and J 7 bases; bases outside gene matches: 13. Germline V gives CDR1 SGDLS, CDR2 YYNGEE. This CDR3 has 17 residues. In DNA form, the CDR3 reads TGTGCCAGCAGCGTAGCTACGGTCTCAGAACAGGGGAATGAGCAGTTCTTC. Residues: CASSVATVSEQGNEQFF.

The V and J genes are TRBV15 and TRBJ2-7; D gene unclear. CDR3 length equals 15 residues. CDR1 LNHNV and CDR2 YYDKDF come from the germline V gene (reference sequence). V lost 0 bases and J lost 0, with 9 bases in between. CDR3 DNA: TGTGCCACCAGCAGAGATCAGGCCAGCTCCTACGAGCAGTACTTC. Residues: CATSRDQASSYEQYF.

This chain connects TRBV7-8 to TRBJ1-2, with a possible D match to TRBD1 (6 bases). The CDR3 spans 15 residues. Trimming pared 6 bases from V and 2 bases from J, leaving 16 bases between. Looked up from germline, CDR1 is SGHVS and CDR2 is FQNEAQ. The CDR3 DNA follows: TGTGCCAGCAGTTCGGACAGAGGAGGAAACTATGGCTACACCTTC. It specifies CASSSDRGGNYGYTF.

V is TRBV12-5 and J is TRBJ1-5; possibly TRBD1 for D (5 bases). V was trimmed by 8 bases and J by 5 bases, leaving 10 bases between them. This CDR3 comprises 12 residues. Per germline, CDR1 LGHNT and CDR2 FRNRAP. CDR3 in amino acids: CASRIGDQPQHF. In nucleotides, the CDR3 is TGTGCTAGTAGAATAGGGGATCAGCCCCAGCATTTT.

CDR3 sequence: CASTQGEPQPQHF. Here the CDR3 DNA reads TGTGCCAGTACACAGGGGGAACCTCAGCCCCAGCATTTT. V is TRBV19 and J is TRBJ1-5; 8 bases fit TRBD1. Losses at the gene ends were 7 bases for V and 6 bases for J; bases not matched to a gene: 5. This CDR3 contains 13 residues. Germline lookup yields CDR1 LNHDA and CDR2 SQIVND (reference sequence).

The chain has TRBV11-3 and TRBJ2-5; TRBD2 is a possible D gene (5 bases). The CDR3 covers 13 residues. Trimming left V 4 bases short and J 5 bases short, with 11 bases between. Germline V gives CDR1 SGHNT, CDR2 YENEEA. The CDR3 nucleotides read TGTGCCAGCAGCTCGGAGGATTCGGAGACCCAGTACTTC. Its translation is CASSSEDSETQYF.

This sequence joins TRBV6-5 and TRBJ1-2; 7 bases line up with TRBD1. Germline assignment: CDR1 MNHEY and CDR2 SVGAGI. The CDR3 is 14 amino acids. Trimming at V came to 5 bases and at J to 2 bases, leaving 5 bases not matched to a gene. CDR3 region: CASSPRQGNYGYTF. For the CDR3, the DNA is TGTGCCAGCAGTCCCCGACAGGGAAACTATGGCTACACCTTC.

The rearrangement uses TRBV7-9 and TRBJ1-5; TRBD1 matches at 9 bases. Germline CDR1 reads SEHNR; CDR2 reads FQNEAQ (reference sequence). The CDR3 spans 18 residues. Trimming removed 1 base from V and 3 bases from J; junction bases left unmatched: 10. The CDR3 nucleotides read TGTGCCAGCAGCTTAGTCTGGGTCGGACAGGGGAACAATCAGCCCCAGCATTTT. This translates into CASSLVWVGQGNNQPQHF.

The chain joins TRBV4-2 to TRBJ2-7, with a tentative D call TRBD2 (6 bases). V dropped 2 bases and J dropped 4 bases, with 15 bases sitting between them. In germline, CDR1 is LGHNA, CDR2 YNFKEQ. CDR3 size: 15 residues. This CDR3 reads CASSQHHPGLYEQYF. CDR3 bases: TGTGCCAGCAGCCAACACCACCCGGGACTGTACGAGCAGTACTTC.

The chain couples TRBV10-3 to TRBJ2-5; TRBD1 matches at 7 bases. The germline V gene has CDR1 ENHRY and CDR2 SYGVKD. The CDR3 length is 16 residues. V dropped 3 bases and J dropped 3; count of bases not matched to a gene: 10. The CDR3 here is CAISDLPRTGKETQYF. CDR3 in DNA: TGTGCCATCAGTGACCTCCCCAGGACAGGAAAAGAGACCCAGTACTTC.

This clone was found once. The J gene is TRBJ2-3, the V gene TRBV9; D not certain. CDR1 SGDLS and CDR2 YYNGEE come from the germline V gene. Trimming pared 1 base from V and 4 bases from J, leaving 7 bases between. The CDR3 sequence is 13 residues long. CDR3 protein: CASSVSESDTQYF. In nucleotides, the CDR3 is TGTGCCAGCAGCGTAAGTGAGTCAGATACGCAGTATTTT.

This clone came up once. The rearrangement links TRBV5-4 to TRBJ1-2; 7 bases agree with TRBD1. With 0 bases clipped from V and 4 bases from J, the junction kept 9 bases outside the gene matches. Germline-derived CDR1 and CDR2 are SGHNT and YYREEE (reference sequence). This CDR3 comprises 16 residues. CDR3 loop: CASSLVAGAGGYGYTF. The CDR3 DNA reads TGTGCCAGCAGCTTGGTTGCAGGGGCAGGGGGCTATGGCTACACCTTC.

This rearrangement joins TRBV4-1 to TRBJ1-1; D remains unclear. V was pared by 1 base and J by 1 base, with 4 bases between. The germline gives CDR1 MGHRA, CDR2 YSYEKL. The CDR3 is made up of 13 amino acids. CDR3 coding DNA: TGCGCCAGCAGCCAAGGGCAGAACACTGAAGCTTTCTTT. Translation gives CASSQGQNTEAFF.

The V gene is TRBV5-4, the J gene TRBJ2-7, with 8 bases identical to TRBD2. The CDR3 is 13 residues long. Losses at the gene ends were 6 bases for V and 2 bases for J; bases not matched to a gene: 4. Germline V gives CDR1 SGHNT, CDR2 YYREEE (reference sequence). The CDR3 here is CASTTSGAYEQYF. CDR3 DNA: TGTGCCAGCACTACTAGCGGAGCCTACGAGCAGTACTTC.

The CDR3 region has the DNA TGTGCCTGGAGTAGAAGCGGGAGCACAGATACGCAGTATTTT. Translation gives CAWSRSGSTDTQYF. The chain combines TRBV30 with TRBJ2-3; perhaps TRBD2 as D (6 bases). Germline V gives CDR1 GTSNPN, CDR2 SVGIG (reference sequence). V was trimmed by 2 bases and J by 0 bases, leaving 9 bases between them. The CDR3 length is 14 residues.

The V gene is TRBV11-3, the J gene TRBJ2-1, with 9 bases matching TRBD1. The germline CDR1 and CDR2 sequences are SGHNT and YENEEA. V lost 1 base to trimming and J lost 8 bases; unmatched junction nucleotides: 3. The CDR3 consists of 14 residues. CDR3 amino acids: CASSLGWDRDEQFF. As DNA, the CDR3 is TGTGCCAGCAGCTTAGGCTGGGACAGGGATGAGCAGTTCTTC.